These 23 T cell receptor beta chains came from one sample sequenced in a study of T cell responses to AZD1222 COVID-19 vaccine listed by TCRdb under 2021. This sample's time point label indicates: about 28 days (+/-7) after the second vaccine dose. The library was made by the immunoSEQ multiplex PCR assay. TCRdb provides this immuneACCESS table in a form limited to in-frame rearrangements. Some clones are lacking; in checked studies, under half of them reflect an unresolved V gene, and why the rest are absent is not known. Across this sample there are around 150,000 clones, with roughly 94% seen only once. The top ten constitute approximately 1.2% of the sample. The specimen comprised peripheral blood, sampled 28 days after the second AZD1222 dose. These receptors were collected from an adult who received the AZD1222 COVID-19 vaccine.

The chain uses TRBV5-1 and TRBJ1-5; D gene uncertain. The CDR3 length is 15 residues. V dropped 0 bases and J dropped 0 bases, with 7 bases sitting between them. In germline, CDR1 is SGHRS, CDR2 YFSETQ. CDR3 coding DNA: TGCGCCAGCAGCTTGGTGGGAGATAGCAATCAGCCCCAGCATTTT. Protein product: CASSLVGDSNQPQHF.

This clone was counted a single time. The rearrangement joins TRBV9 to TRBJ1-2; D is ambiguous. V was trimmed by 7 bases and J by 2 bases, leaving 6 bases between them. Germline assignment: CDR1 SGDLS and CDR2 YYNGEE. CDR3 size: 11 residues. This CDR3 is CASAGNYGYTF. CDR3 sequence (DNA): TGTGCCAGCGCGGGGAACTATGGCTACACCTTC.

The chain joins TRBV5-1 to TRBJ2-3, with D uncertain. This CDR3 comprises 14 residues. CDR1 SGHRS and CDR2 YFSETQ come from the germline V gene. Trimming removed 6 bases from V and 4 bases from J, with 15 bases in between. The CDR3 DNA reads TGCGCCAGCACCCCGGGCCGTGCGGCAGATACGCAGTATTTT. This gives the protein CASTPGRAADTQYF.

The chain is built from TRBV5-6 and TRBJ1-5, with TRBD1 matching 12 bases. Germline V gene sequence: CDR1 SGHDT, CDR2 YYEEEE. The ends lost 3 bases at V and 2 bases at J; junction bases unmatched: 6. This CDR3 comprises 17 residues. CDR3 in amino acids: CASSWGTGGGGNQPQHF. The CDR3 DNA reads as TGTGCCAGCAGCTGGGGGACAGGGGGCGGAGGCAATCAGCCCCAGCATTTT. The variable domain in full, with the rest retrieved from reference TRBV5-6 and TRBJ1-5, is DAGVTQSPTHLIKTRGQQVTLRCSPKSGHDTVSWYQQALGQGPQFIFQYYEEEERQRGNFPDRFSGHQFPNYSSELNVNALLLGDSALYLCASSWGTGGGGNQPQHFGDGTRLSIL.

The chain has TRBV11-2 and TRBJ1-6; 7 nucleotides agree with TRBD1. Trimming cost V 0 bases and J 11 bases; bases outside gene matches: 7. There are 15 residues in the CDR3. Looked up from germline, CDR1 is SGHAT and CDR2 is FQNNGV. In DNA, the CDR3 is TGTGCCAGCAGCTTAGATGGGACAGCCCGGGCACCCCTCCACTTT. It codes for CASSLDGTARAPLHF.

In this sample, this clone turned up once. The chain carries TRBV2 and TRBJ1-1, with 8 positions matching TRBD1. The CDR3 runs to 15 residues. Germline CDR1 SNHLY, CDR2 FYNNEI. V shed 4 bases and J 4 bases; nucleotides not matched to a gene: 8. As DNA, the CDR3 is TGTGCCAGCAGTGCCGATCAGGGGGCGGGCACTGAAGCTTTCTTT. As protein: CASSADQGAGTEAFF.

The rearrangement uses TRBV6-5 and TRBJ2-7; unclear D gene. V gave up 0 bases and J gave up 3 bases, with 9 bases separating them. This CDR3 is 14 amino acids long. Germline V gene lookup returns CDR1 MNHEY and CDR2 SVGAGI. The CDR3 is CASSYSRAHYEQYF. The CDR3 DNA follows: TGTGCCAGCAGTTACTCCCGGGCCCACTACGAGCAGTACTTC.

The chain has TRBV18 and TRBJ2-7, with D tentatively TRBD1 (5 bases). V shed 2 bases and J shed 7 bases, with 12 bases lying between them. This CDR3 is 13 amino acids long. From germline, CDR1 is KGHSH and CDR2 LQKENI. The DNA of the CDR3 is TGTGCCAGCTCACCAACGCGGTCAGGGGAGCAGTACTTC. Residues: CASSPTRSGEQYF.

This chain uses TRBV20-1 with TRBJ2-1; a weak D match, TRBD2 (6 bases). Trimming pared 3 bases from V and 1 base from J, leaving 19 bases between. Germline lookup yields CDR1 DFQATT and CDR2 SNEGSKA (reference sequence). There are 17 residues in the CDR3. The CDR3: CSASRGPLARSYNEQFF. The DNA for the CDR3 is TGCAGTGCTAGTAGGGGCCCTCTAGCGCGGTCCTACAATGAGCAGTTCTTC.

This chain uses TRBV3-1 (or the pseudogene TRBV3-2) with TRBJ1-4; D is possibly TRBD1 (6 bases). The germline V gene encodes CDR1 LGHDT and CDR2 YNNKEL (reference sequence). Trimming pared 3 bases from V and 8 bases from J, leaving 13 bases between. CDR3 length equals 14 residues. CDR3 DNA sequence: TGTGCCAGCAGCCACCGGGACATAGGCGAAAAACTGTTTTTT. Amino acid sequence: CASSHRDIGEKLFF.

V is TRBV7-8 and J is TRBJ2-1; the match to TRBD2 covers 10 bases. Germline CDR1 SGHVS, CDR2 FQNEAQ. The CDR3 loop spans 15 amino acids. V was clipped by 6 bases and J by 10 bases; unmatched bases: 12. The CDR3 protein is CASRPDGAGGREQFF. DNA for the CDR3: TGTGCCAGCAGACCCGATGGAGCGGGGGGGCGGGAGCAGTTCTTC.

J is TRBJ2-5 and V is TRBV2, with D perhaps TRBD2 (5 bases). The CDR3 is 14 amino acids. Germline V gives CDR1 SNHLY, CDR2 FYNNEI. Trimming left V 9 bases short and J 2 bases short, with 16 bases between. CDR3 residues: CASLSEERQETQYF. The CDR3 nucleotides are TGTGCCAGTCTCTCGGAGGAACGGCAAGAGACCCAGTACTTC.

The chain is built from TRBV12-3 or TRBV12-4 and TRBJ1-1; D remains unclear. The CDR3 is made up of 13 amino acids. Trimming left V 8 bases short and J 1 base short, with 11 bases between. CDR3 DNA: TGTGCCAGCCGGCCGGGGTCGAACACTGAAGCTTTCTTT. Its protein is CASRPGSNTEAFF.

The chain combines TRBV27 with TRBJ1-1, with TRBD1 matching 10 bases. Germline CDR1 and CDR2: MNHEY and SMNVEV (reference sequence). The ends lost 5 bases at V and 11 bases at J; junction bases unmatched: 11. The CDR3 is made up of 14 amino acids. DNA for the CDR3: TGTGCCAGCAGTCCCCAGGGACAGGGGCTGCGGGCTTTCTTT. It is translated as CASSPQGQGLRAFF.

In its sample, this clone was seen once. V is TRBV7-9 and J is TRBJ2-6; 8 bases agree with TRBD1. From germline, CDR1 is SEHNR and CDR2 FQNEAQ (reference sequence). Trimming removed 5 bases from V and 1 base from J; junction bases left unmatched: 4. This CDR3 has 16 amino acids. CDR3 sequence (DNA): TGTGCCAGCAGCCGACAGGGGTTGTCTGGGGCCAACGTCCTGACTTTC. Its translation is CASSRQGLSGANVLTF.

The chain is built from TRBV6-2 or TRBV6-3 and TRBJ2-1; 8 bases are shared with TRBD2. CDR3 length: 15 residues. Germline V CDR1 and CDR2: MNHEY, SVGEGT. Losses at the gene ends were 7 bases for V and 5 bases for J; bases not matched to a gene: 10. This CDR3 is CASNPTSGHDNEQFF. In nucleotides, the CDR3 is TGTGCCAGCAACCCCACTAGCGGCCACGACAATGAGCAGTTCTTC.

This chain connects TRBV6-6 to TRBJ1-1; D not certain. The germline CDR1 and CDR2 sequences are MNHNY and SVGAGI (reference sequence). This CDR3 is 16 amino acids long. V lost 5 bases to trimming and J lost 1 base, with 17 bases between them. This CDR3 reads CASSPGLLFKNTEAFF. CDR3 sequence (DNA): TGTGCCAGCAGTCCGGGCCTACTATTCAAGAACACTGAAGCTTTCTTT.

This chain uses TRBV18 with TRBJ2-7; 9 bases match TRBD1. J gave up 7 bases and V 3 bases, and 10 bases lay outside the gene matches. This CDR3 has 15 residues. Germline V CDR1 and CDR2: KGHSH, LQKENI. As DNA, the CDR3 is TGTGCCAGCTCACCTGCCGGGACAGGGAATAGTGAGCAGTACTTC. It specifies CASSPAGTGNSEQYF.

The rearrangement joins TRBV7-8 to TRBJ1-1; 7 nucleotides align to TRBD1. The CDR3 has 14 amino acids. The V segment lost 5 bases and the J segment 4 bases; nucleotides outside the gene matches: 7. Germline lookup yields CDR1 SGHVS and CDR2 FQNEAQ. In nucleotides, the CDR3 is TGTGCCAGCAGCCCGCAGGGGGAAGGCACTGAAGCTTTCTTT. Encoded protein: CASSPQGEGTEAFF.

The V gene is TRBV30, the J gene TRBJ1-1; the D is unclear. Germline assignment: CDR1 GTSNPN and CDR2 SVGIG (reference sequence). The V end lost 3 bases, the J end lost 4 bases, and 9 bases lay between the germline ends. The CDR3 is 12 amino acids. The CDR3 sequence: CAWRPQVTEAFF. Written as DNA, the CDR3 is TGTGCCTGGAGGCCCCAGGTCACTGAAGCTTTCTTT.

The chain is built from TRBV2 and TRBJ2-7; TRBD2 agrees at 7 bases. The CDR3 extends over 13 amino acids. V lost 4 bases, J lost 6 bases, and 6 bases stayed unmatched. Germline V gene sequence: CDR1 SNHLY, CDR2 FYNNEI. CDR3 protein: CASSASGKSEQYF. CDR3 nucleotides: TGTGCCAGCAGTGCCAGCGGGAAAAGCGAGCAGTACTTC.

The rearrangement links TRBV27 to TRBJ2-1, with D unresolved. V shed 4 bases and J shed 7 bases, with 14 bases lying between them. The CDR3 runs 14 residues. The germline V gene has CDR1 MNHEY and CDR2 SMNVEV (reference sequence). The CDR3 DNA reads as TGTGCCAGCAGTTCCCTGGCAGTAACGAATGAGCAGTTCTTC. Amino acid sequence: CASSSLAVTNEQFF.

The CDR3 bases are TGTGCCAGCAGCTTAAGGGAGTCCTATGGCTACACCTTC. As protein: CASSLRESYGYTF. The rearrangement uses TRBV7-9 and TRBJ1-2; D uncertain. Germline V CDR1 and CDR2: SEHNR, FQNEAQ (reference sequence). This CDR3 region has 13 residues. V was trimmed by 2 bases and J by 4 bases, leaving 8 bases between them.